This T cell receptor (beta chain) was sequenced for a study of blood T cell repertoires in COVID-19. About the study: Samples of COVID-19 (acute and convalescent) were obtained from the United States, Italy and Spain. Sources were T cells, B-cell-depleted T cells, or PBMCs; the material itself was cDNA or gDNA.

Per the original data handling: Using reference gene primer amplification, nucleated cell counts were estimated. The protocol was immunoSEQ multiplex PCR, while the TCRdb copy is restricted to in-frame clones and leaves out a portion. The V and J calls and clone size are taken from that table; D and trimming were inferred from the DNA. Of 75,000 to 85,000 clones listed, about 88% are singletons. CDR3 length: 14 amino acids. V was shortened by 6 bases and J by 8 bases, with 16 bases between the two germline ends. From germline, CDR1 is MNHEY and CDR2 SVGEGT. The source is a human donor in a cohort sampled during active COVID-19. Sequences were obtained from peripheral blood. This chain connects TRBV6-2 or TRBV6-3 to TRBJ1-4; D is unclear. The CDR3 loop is CASSITRNYEKLFF. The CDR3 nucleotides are TGTGCCAGCAGCATTACAAGGAACTACGAAAAACTGTTTTTT.